This TCR beta chain was retrieved from a study of T cells expressing NK-cell markers. TCRdb reprocessed the 5' RACE reads, keeping one entry per CDR3 protein, no DNA. The sample's table shows around 100,000 distinct CDR3 sequences. There are 14 residues in the CDR3. Germline V CDR1 and CDR2: SQVTM, ANQGSEA. The TCR was taken from a woman aged 18 to 75 in good health. The chain employs TRBV29-1 and TRBJ2-1; the D gene TCRdb calls, TRBD1, cannot be checked with no DNA. Sequencing used blood T cells: a sorted CD56 or NKG2C T cell subset, CD4+ or CD8+ T cells, or bulk PBMC T cells (not recorded which). The chain's CDR3 is CSVELPLGGNEQFF.